The subject of this entry is one TCR beta chain. The data stem from a study of blood T cell repertoires in COVID-19. As for the study in general: The United States, Italy and Spain were the sources of the acute and convalescent COVID-19 samples.

The CDR3 runs to 14 residues. Germline CDR1 is SEHNR and CDR2 is FQNEAQ (reference sequence). Losses at the gene ends were 3 bases for V and 7 bases for J; bases not matched to a gene: 8. In the authors' methods: Estimated nucleated cell counts came from reference gene primer amplification. The protocol was immunoSEQ multiplex PCR, while the TCRdb copy is restricted to in-frame clones and leaves out a portion. V and J calls and clone size are copied from that table; D and trimming were computed from the DNA. This sample carries around 260,000 clones, about nine tenths of them seen once, and the ten largest clones take under 3.5%.

The receptor was derived from a woman in her 30s with active or convalescent COVID-19. The material sequenced was peripheral blood. The genes are TRBV7-9 and TRBJ1-1; TRBD1 matches 7 bases. CDR3 in DNA: TGTGCCAGCAGCTTGACCGGGACAGTATATGAAGCTTTCTTT. Protein product: CASSLTGTVYEAFF.